The 2 T cell receptor beta chains reported below all come from one sample, sequenced in a study of T cells after yellow fever vaccination. Via MiXCR, TCRdb re-called the 5' RACE reads, giving one row per CDR3 protein. The data hold around 250,000 distinct CDR3 sequences, with over 4.5% observed a single time. This specimen was CD4+ T cells sorted from PBMCs, taken on the day of the yellow fever booster vaccination. These receptors all come from a man younger than 30 who received the YFV17D yellow fever vaccine.

There are a few counts of this clonotype. This chain connects TRBV5-6 to TRBJ2-1; D might be TRBD1 (6 bases). The CDR3 is made up of 15 amino acids. Trimming cost V 0 bases and J 4 bases, with 11 bases left between them. Germline values: CDR1 SGHDT, CDR2 YYEEEE. The CDR3 region is CASSLVVTGYNEQFF. The CDR3 nucleotides read TGTGCCAGCAGCTTGGTTGTGACAGGTTACAATGAGCAGTTCTTC.

At least ten counts were recorded for this clonotype. The V gene is TRBV29-1, the J gene TRBJ1-1; 7 bases are shared with TRBD1. J lost 1 base, V lost 7 bases, and 21 bases had no gene match. CDR3 length: 18 amino acids. CDR1 and CDR2 from the germline V gene are SQVTM and ANQGSEA. The CDR3: CSARIRLGTAYANTEAFF. DNA for the CDR3: TGCAGCGCCAGGATACGATTAGGGACAGCCTATGCGAACACTGAAGCTTTCTTT. Looking up the rest from reference TRBV29-1 and TRBJ1-1 gives the full variable domain: SAVISQKPSRDICQRGTSLTIQCQVDSQVTMMFWYRQQPGQSLTLIATANQGSEATYESGFVIDKFPISRPNLTFSTLTVSNMSPEDSSIYLCSARIRLGTAYANTEAFFGQGTRLTVV.